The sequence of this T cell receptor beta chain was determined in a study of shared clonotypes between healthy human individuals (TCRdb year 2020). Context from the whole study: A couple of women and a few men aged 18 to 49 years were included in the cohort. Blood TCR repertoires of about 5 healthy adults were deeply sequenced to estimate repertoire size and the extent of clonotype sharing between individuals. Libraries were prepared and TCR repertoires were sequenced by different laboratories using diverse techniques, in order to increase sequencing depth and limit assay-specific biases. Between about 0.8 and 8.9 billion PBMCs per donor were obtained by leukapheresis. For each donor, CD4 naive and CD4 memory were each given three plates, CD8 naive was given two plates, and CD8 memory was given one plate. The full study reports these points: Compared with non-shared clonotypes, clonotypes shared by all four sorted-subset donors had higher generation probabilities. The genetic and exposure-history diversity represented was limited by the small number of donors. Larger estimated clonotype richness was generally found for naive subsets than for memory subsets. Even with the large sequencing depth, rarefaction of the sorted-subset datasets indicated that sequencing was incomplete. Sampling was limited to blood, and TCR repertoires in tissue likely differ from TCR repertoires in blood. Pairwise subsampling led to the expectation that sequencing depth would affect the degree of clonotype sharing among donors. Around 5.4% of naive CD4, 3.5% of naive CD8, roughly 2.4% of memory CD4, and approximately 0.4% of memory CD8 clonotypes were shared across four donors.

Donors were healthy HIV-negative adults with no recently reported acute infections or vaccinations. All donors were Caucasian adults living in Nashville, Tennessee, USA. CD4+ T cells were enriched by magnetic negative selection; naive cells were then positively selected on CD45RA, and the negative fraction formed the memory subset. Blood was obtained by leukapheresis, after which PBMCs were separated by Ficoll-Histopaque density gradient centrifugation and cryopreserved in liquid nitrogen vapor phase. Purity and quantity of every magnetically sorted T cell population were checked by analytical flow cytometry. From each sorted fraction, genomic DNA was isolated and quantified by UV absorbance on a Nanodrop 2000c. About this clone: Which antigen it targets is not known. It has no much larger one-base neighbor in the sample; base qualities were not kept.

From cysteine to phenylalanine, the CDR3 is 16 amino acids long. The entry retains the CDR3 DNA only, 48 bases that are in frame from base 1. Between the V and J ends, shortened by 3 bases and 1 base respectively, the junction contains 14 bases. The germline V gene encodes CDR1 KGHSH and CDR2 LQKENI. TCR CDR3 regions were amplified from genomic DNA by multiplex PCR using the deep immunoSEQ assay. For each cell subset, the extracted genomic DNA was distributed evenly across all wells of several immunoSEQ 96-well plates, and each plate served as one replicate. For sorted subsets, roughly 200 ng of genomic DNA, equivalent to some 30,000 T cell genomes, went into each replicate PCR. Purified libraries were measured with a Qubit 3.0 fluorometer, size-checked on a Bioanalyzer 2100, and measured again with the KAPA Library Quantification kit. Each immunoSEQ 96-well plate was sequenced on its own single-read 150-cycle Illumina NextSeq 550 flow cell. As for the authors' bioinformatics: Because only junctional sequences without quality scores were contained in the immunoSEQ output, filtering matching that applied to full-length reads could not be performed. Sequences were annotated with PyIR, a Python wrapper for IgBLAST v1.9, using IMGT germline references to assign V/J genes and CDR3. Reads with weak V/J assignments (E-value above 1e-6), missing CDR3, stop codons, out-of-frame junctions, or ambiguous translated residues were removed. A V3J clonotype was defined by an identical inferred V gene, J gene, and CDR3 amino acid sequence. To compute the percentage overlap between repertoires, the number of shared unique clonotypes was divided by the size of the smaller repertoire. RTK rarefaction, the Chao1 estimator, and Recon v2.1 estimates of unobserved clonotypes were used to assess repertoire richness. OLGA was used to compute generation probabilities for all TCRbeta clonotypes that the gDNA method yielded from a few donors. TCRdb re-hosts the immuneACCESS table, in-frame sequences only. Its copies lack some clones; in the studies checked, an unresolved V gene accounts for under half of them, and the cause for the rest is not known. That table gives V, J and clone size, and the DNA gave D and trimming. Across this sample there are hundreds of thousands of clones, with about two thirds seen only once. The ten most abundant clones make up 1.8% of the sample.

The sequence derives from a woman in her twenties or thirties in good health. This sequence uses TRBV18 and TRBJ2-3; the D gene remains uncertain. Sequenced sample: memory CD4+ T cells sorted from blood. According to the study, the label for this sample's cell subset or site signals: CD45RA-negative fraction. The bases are TGTGCCAGCTCACCGAGATACTCTGGACGCACAGATACGCAGTATTTT. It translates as CASSPRYSGRTDTQYF. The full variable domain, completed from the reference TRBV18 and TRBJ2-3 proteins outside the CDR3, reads NAGVMQNPRHLVRRRGQEARLRCSPMKGHSHVYWYRQLPEEGLKFMVYLQKENIIDESGMPKERFSAEFPKEGPSILRIQQVVRGDSAAYFCASSPRYSGRTDTQYFGPGTRLTVL.